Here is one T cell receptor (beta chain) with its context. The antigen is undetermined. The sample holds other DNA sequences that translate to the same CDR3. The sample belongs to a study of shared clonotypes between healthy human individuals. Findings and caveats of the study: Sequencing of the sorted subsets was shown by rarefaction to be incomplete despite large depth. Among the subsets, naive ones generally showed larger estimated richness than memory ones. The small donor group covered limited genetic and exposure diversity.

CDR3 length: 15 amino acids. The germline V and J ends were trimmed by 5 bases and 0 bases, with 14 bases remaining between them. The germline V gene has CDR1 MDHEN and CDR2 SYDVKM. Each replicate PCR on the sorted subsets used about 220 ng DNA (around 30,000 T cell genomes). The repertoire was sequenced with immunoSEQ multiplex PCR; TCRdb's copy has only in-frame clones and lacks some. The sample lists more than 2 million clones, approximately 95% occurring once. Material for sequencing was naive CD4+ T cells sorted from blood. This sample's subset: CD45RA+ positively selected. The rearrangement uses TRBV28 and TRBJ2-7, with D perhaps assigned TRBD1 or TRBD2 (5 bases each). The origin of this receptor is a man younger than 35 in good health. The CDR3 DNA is TGTGCCAGCAGTCTCTCCGGGACGGCCTCCTACGAGCAGTACTTC. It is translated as CASSLSGTASYEQYF.